This TCR beta chain was retrieved from a study of blood T cell repertoires in COVID-19. Some clones are missing from TCRdb's copy, which holds only in-frame ones; the method was immunoSEQ multiplex PCR. This table has 200,000 to 250,000 clones, approximately 88% appearing once. V shed 4 bases, J shed 4 bases, and the junction held 4 bases outside the gene matches. The CDR3 is made up of 16 amino acids. CDR1 is SSHAT and CDR2 is FNYEAQ in the germline V gene (reference sequence). The sequenced material came from peripheral blood. The chain combines TRBV7-7 with TRBJ2-2, with 12 bases lining up with TRBD2. This TCR derives from a man in his 60s who had recovered from COVID-19. The DNA for the CDR3 is TGTGCCAGCAGCTATCTAGCGGGGGGGCCCACCGGGGAGCTGTTTTTT. This gives the protein CASSYLAGGPTGELFF. The whole variable domain, filled in from reference TRBV7-7 and TRBJ2-2, reads GAGVSQSPRYKVTKRGQDVTLRCDPISSHATLYWYQQALGQGPEFLTYFNYEAQPDKSGLPSDRFSAERPEGSISTLTIQRTEQRDSAMYRCASSYLAGGPTGELFFGEGSRLTVL.